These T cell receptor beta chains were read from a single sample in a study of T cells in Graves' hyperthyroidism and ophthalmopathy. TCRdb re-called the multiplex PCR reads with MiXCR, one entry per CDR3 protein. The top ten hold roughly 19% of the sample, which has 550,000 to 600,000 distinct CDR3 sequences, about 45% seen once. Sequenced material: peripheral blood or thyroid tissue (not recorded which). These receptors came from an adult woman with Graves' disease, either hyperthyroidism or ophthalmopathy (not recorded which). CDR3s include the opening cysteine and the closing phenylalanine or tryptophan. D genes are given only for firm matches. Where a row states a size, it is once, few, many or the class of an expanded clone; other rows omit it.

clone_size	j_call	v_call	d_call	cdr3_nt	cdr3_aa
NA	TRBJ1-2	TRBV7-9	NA	TGTGCCAGCAGCCTCCAGGCCGGGGCTGGAAACACCTTC	CASSLQAGAGNTF
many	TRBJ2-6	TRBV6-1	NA	TGTGCCAGCAGTGATCTGGGATACGGGGCCAACGTCCTGACTTTC	CASSDLGYGANVLTF
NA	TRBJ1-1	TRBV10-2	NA	TGCGCCAGCCCGACAGGCATTGAAGCTTTCTTT	CASPTGIEAFF
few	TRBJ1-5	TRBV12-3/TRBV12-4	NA	TGTGCCAGCAGTTTGGGGAATTTTCAGCCCCAGCATTTT	CASSLGNFQPQHF
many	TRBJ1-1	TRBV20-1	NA	TGCAGTGCTAGATTGGGGACGAACCACAAACGTTGGCCCACTGAAGCTTTCTTT	CSARLGTNHKRWPTEAFF
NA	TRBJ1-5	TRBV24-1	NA	TGTGCCACCAGTCCAGGGTCCCGACAGCCCCAGCATTTT	CATSPGSRQPQHF
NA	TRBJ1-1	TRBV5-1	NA	TGTGCCAGCAGCCGCATGGCCGCCACTGAAGCTTTCTTT	CASSRMAATEAFF
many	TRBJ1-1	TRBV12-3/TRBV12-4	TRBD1	TGTGCCAGCAGCTGGGGGACAGGGGGGGGCACTGAAGCTTTCTTT	CASSWGTGGGTEAFF
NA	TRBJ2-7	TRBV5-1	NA	TGTGCCAGCAGCCAAGAGTATAGGTACGAGCAGTACTTC	CASSQEYRYEQYF
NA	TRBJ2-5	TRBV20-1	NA	TGCAGTGCTAGAGATGGACAGCTCCTTAAGGAGACCCAGTACTTC	CSARDGQLLKETQYF
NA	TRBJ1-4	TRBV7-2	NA	TGTGCCAGCAGCCCCCCTAGCGGGAGGGCCCTCGGGGAGAATGAAAAACTGTTTTTT	CASSPPSGRALGENEKLFF
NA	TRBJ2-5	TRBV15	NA	TGTGCCACCAGCAGAGATGTGGGTCAGGGTGGGACCCAGTACTTC	CATSRDVGQGGTQYF
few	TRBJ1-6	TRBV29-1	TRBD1	TGCAGCGTACGTGGACAGGGGGATTCACCCCTCCACTTT	CSVRGQGDSPLHF
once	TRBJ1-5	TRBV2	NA	TGTGCCAGCAGTGACTACATCTCAGGGACACATAGCAATCAGCCCCAGCATTTT	CASSDYISGTHSNQPQHF
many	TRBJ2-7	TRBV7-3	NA	TGTGCCAGCAGAAAGTTAAGGAGGTTATACGAGCAGTACTTC	CASRKLRRLYEQYF
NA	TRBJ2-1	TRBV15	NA	TGTGCCACCAGCAGAGAACTAGCTCGAGAAAACAATGAGCAGCTCTTC	CATSRELARENNEQLF
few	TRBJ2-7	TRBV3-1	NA	TGTGCCAGCAGCCAAGTTGGGGCAGCGGGTTTGAGCGAGCAGTACTTC	CASSQVGAAGLSEQYF
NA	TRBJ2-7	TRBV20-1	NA	TGCAGTGCTAGAGCTACAGACAATCAGTACTTC	CSARATDNQYF
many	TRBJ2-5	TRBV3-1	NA	TGTGCCAGCAGCCAAGATAGGGTGGAGTACTTC	CASSQDRVEYF
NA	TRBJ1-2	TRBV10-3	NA	TGTGCCATCAGCGACTCAGGTAGCGGGAACTATGGCTACACCTTC	CAISDSGSGNYGYTF
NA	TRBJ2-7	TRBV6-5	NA	TGTGCCAGCAGTTTGGACGGGCCCTCCTACGAGCAGTACTTC	CASSLDGPSYEQYF
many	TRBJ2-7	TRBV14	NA	TGTGCCAGCAGCCAAGAGATGGGGATTGGGGGTTACGAGCAGTACTTC	CASSQEMGIGGYEQYF
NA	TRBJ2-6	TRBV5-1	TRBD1	TGCGCCAGCAGCTTGGCAGGGGGACCTGGGATGAACGTCCTGACTTTC	CASSLAGGPGMNVLTF
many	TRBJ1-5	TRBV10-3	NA	TGTGCCATCAGCCAATTCCCAAGATTTTATAGTAGCAATCAGCCCCAGCATTTT	CAISQFPRFYSSNQPQHF
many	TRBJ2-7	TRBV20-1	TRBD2	TGCAGTGCTAGTCCTAGCGGGATCGCCTACGAGCAGTACTTC	CSASPSGIAYEQYF
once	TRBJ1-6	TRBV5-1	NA	TGCGCCAGCAGCTTGACAGGGACCACCGGGGATTCACCCTTCCACTTT	CASSLTGTTGDSPFHF
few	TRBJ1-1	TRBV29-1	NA	TGCAGCGTTGTCGAGGTGAACACTGAAGCTTTCTTT	CSVVEVNTEAFF
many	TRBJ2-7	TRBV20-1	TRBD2	TGCAGTGCTAGAGATATCCTAGCGGGAGGTTTGGACGAGCAGTACTTC	CSARDILAGGLDEQYF
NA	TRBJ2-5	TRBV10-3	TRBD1	TGCGCCATCAGTGAGCGGCAGGGACAGGGGACAGAGACCCAGTACTTC	CAISERQGQGTETQYF
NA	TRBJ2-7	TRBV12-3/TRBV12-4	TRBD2	TGTGCCAGCAGTTTACCCGACGGGGGGACCTTCTCCTACGAGCAGTACTTC	CASSLPDGGTFSYEQYF
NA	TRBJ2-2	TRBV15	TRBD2	TGTGCCACCAGCGGAACTAGATCTCTAGCGGGAGGCACCGGGGAGCTGTTTTTT	CATSGTRSLAGGTGELFF
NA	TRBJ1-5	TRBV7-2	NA	TGTGCCAGCAGCTTGGCGGAGACCCAGCATTTT	CASSLAETQHF
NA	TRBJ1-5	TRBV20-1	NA	TGCAGTGCTAGAACCGGGACACACAATCAGCCCCAGCATTTT	CSARTGTHNQPQHF
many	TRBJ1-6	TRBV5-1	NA	TGCGCCAGCCGCGAATCGAGCTCCTATAATTCACCCCTCCACTTT	CASRESSSYNSPLHF
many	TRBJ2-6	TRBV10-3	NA	TGTGCCATCAGTATGTCTACTGGGGCCAACGTCCTGACTTTC	CAISMSTGANVLTF
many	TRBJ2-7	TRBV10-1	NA	TGCGCCAGCGGAGTGGGAGACGAGCAGTACTTC	CASGVGDEQYF